The sequence of this TCR beta chain was determined in a study of cytomegalovirus exposure and HLA in healthy donors. Use of 60 Vbeta and 13 Jbeta primers characterized the PCR. Only in-frame clones appear in the TCRdb table, and some are missing; sequencing was by immunoSEQ multiplex PCR. The table records 130,000 or so clones, approximately 67% of them present only once. V dropped 6 bases and J dropped 2 bases, with 17 bases sitting between them. Germline CDR1 and CDR2: MDHEN and SYDVKM. The CDR3 is 15 amino acids. The sample comprised PBMCs. The receptor's source is a man in his late teens or twenties in good health and CMV-seronegative. The gene calls are TRBV28 and TRBJ2-7, with D maybe TRBD1 (6 bases). The CDR3 sequence is CASSLTGTLAYEQYF. CDR3 sequence (DNA): TGTGCCAGCAGCTTAACCGGGACACTAGCCTACGAGCAGTACTTC.